This TCR beta chain was documented in a study of beta chain features in type 1 diabetes. In the study overall: What patients shared with healthy donors was a similar profile of age, gender and cell yields.

Reverse transcription of all isolated RNA meant that expressed TCRB transcripts were sequenced. For naive, central memory and regulatory T cell samples, reads averaged roughly 3.5 million. Assay used: immunoSEQ multiplex PCR; TCRdb lists only in-frame clones, some missing. Of some 250,000 clones in the sample, 25% to 30% are singletons; the top ten hold roughly 4.1%. The sequencing sample was made of central memory CD4+ T cells from blood. The source of this sequence is a man younger than 45 in good health.

The CDR3: CASSLGVYTGELFF. The CDR3 bases are TGCGCCAGCAGCTTGGGGGTCTACACCGGGGAGCTGTTTTTT. J is TRBJ2-2 and V is TRBV5-1; unclear D gene. CDR3 length: 14 amino acids. Deletions cut 0 bases from V and 3 bases from J, with 6 bases between. Germline-derived CDR1 and CDR2 are SGHRS and YFSETQ.